Listed below are T cell receptor beta chains from one sample, sequenced in a study of T cell responses to AZD1222 COVID-19 vaccine. Generated by immunoSEQ multiplex PCR, the TCRdb table keeps only in-frame clones and is missing some. The table has fewer than 200,000 clones, over 80% seen once. This sample comprised peripheral blood, obtained on day 0 of AZD1222 vaccination. These receptors were taken from an adult in good health. CDR3s leave out the opening cysteine and the closing phenylalanine or tryptophan. Fields, in order: J gene, clone size, V gene, CDR3 protein. Clone size is shown for a subset of rows, as once, few, many or a class of expanded clone.

>TRBJ1-2|NA|TRBV6-5
ASQGTRGGGYT
>TRBJ2-7|NA|TRBV7-9
ASSFSDVEQY
>TRBJ1-4|NA|TRBV19
ASSATPEVVEKLF
>TRBJ1-2|NA|TRBV7-9
ASSLDRWDYGYT
>TRBJ2-7|NA|TRBV28
ASSSGQPSYEQY
>TRBJ1-1|NA|TRBV5-4
ASSFTGVNTEAF
>TRBJ2-2|NA|TRBV9
ASSVDLFTGELF
>TRBJ1-1|NA|TRBV6-2/TRBV6-3
ASSYIPGGVSEAF
>TRBJ1-1|NA|TRBV24-1
ATSDLVGEAF
>TRBJ1-3|NA|TRBV28
ASSIRPISGNTIY
>TRBJ1-1|NA|TRBV5-8
ASSKQGRTEAF
>TRBJ1-1|NA|TRBV29-1
SVQDRAEAF
>TRBJ1-6|NA|TRBV5-1
ASSPAQGNSPLH
>TRBJ1-3|once|TRBV28
ASSLIRSGNTIY
>TRBJ1-6|NA|TRBV20-1
SASSGLSYNSPLH